This T cell receptor beta chain is drawn from a study of blood T cell repertoires in COVID-19. Study-wide background: There were acute and convalescent COVID-19 samples, and they came from the United States, Italy and Spain.

Measured with immunoSEQ multiplex PCR; TCRdb has only the in-frame clones, and not every one. Of fewer than 20,000 clones listed, 80% to 90% are singletons. Looked up from germline, CDR1 is LNHNV and CDR2 is YYDKDF (reference sequence). This CDR3 region has 15 residues. V lost 0 bases to trimming and J lost 5 bases; unmatched junction nucleotides: 4. The sample taken for sequencing was peripheral blood. The V and J genes are TRBV15 and TRBJ1-5; 7 positions agree with TRBD1. This TCR came from an elderly man with acute or convalescent COVID-19. CDR3 protein: CATSRDQGGYQPQHF. CDR3 sequence (DNA): TGTGCCACCAGCAGAGATCAAGGGGGCTATCAGCCCCAGCATTTT.